The 5 T cell receptor beta chains in this list originate from one sample, sequenced in a study of T cell changes during pregnancy in multiple sclerosis. TCRdb's copy holds only in-frame clones and misses some; the assay was immunoSEQ multiplex PCR. The repertoire holds around 60,000 clones, with about 96% as singletons. The sequencing used CD8+ T cells from peripheral blood mononuclear cells, collected after pregnancy. The origin of the receptors is a female donor with multiple sclerosis, enrolled in a pregnancy study.

The V and J genes are TRBV28 and TRBJ2-2; D is undetermined. With 8 bases removed from V and 4 bases from J, the gap between germline ends came to 14 bases. Germline values: CDR1 MDHEN, CDR2 SYDVKM. This CDR3 is built from 14 residues. Here the CDR3 reads CASRNMIGTGELFF. CDR3 sequence (DNA): TGTGCCAGCCGTAATATGATCGGCACCGGGGAGCTGTTTTTT.

The chain is built from TRBV28 and TRBJ2-1; TRBD1 matches at 8 bases. J gave up 5 bases and V 3 bases, and 3 bases lay outside the gene matches. The germline V gene has CDR1 MDHEN and CDR2 SYDVKM. This CDR3 is 14 amino acids long. The CDR3 loop is CASSLGTGHNEQFF. The CDR3 DNA reads as TGTGCCAGCAGTTTGGGGACAGGTCACAATGAGCAGTTCTTC.

This chain connects TRBV7-2 to TRBJ2-5; 11 bases agree with TRBD2. CDR1 and CDR2 (germline): SGHTA, FQGNSA. The CDR3 length is 17 residues. The J segment lost 5 bases and the V segment lost 1 base, leaving 9 bases of the junction unmatched. CDR3 loop: CASSLGFTSGSDETQYF. The CDR3 DNA reads TGTGCCAGCAGCTTAGGGTTTACTAGCGGGAGCGATGAGACCCAGTACTTC.

V gene TRBV7-3 combines with J gene TRBJ2-5, with a weak D call TRBD1 (5 bases). Germline values: CDR1 SGHTA, CDR2 FQGTGA. With 4 bases removed from V and 2 bases from J, the gap between germline ends came to 20 bases. The CDR3 sequence is 17 residues long. CDR3 DNA sequence: TGTGCCAGCAGCTCGCCGGACACCCCCGGAAGGCAAGAGACCCAGTACTTC. It encodes CASSSPDTPGRQETQYF.

This chain links TRBV7-9 with TRBJ2-5; 12 bases agree with TRBD2. The CDR3 has 15 residues. The V gene end was trimmed by 5 bases and the J gene end by 3 bases; junction bases not matched to a gene: 4. Per the germline V gene, CDR1 is SEHNR and CDR2 is FQNEAQ (reference sequence). DNA for the CDR3: TGTGCCAGCAGCCTAACTAGCGGGGGGAAAGAGACCCAGTACTTC. Its protein is CASSLTSGGKETQYF.